This T cell receptor beta chain comes out of a study of T cell changes during pregnancy in multiple sclerosis. Assay used: immunoSEQ multiplex PCR; TCRdb lists only in-frame clones, some missing. Of roughly 20,000 clones in the sample, 70% to 90% are singletons; the top ten hold under 1.5%. This CDR3 spans 13 amino acids. Germline V gives CDR1 LNHDA, CDR2 SQIVND (reference sequence). Trimming took 2 bases from V and 5 from J, leaving 9 bases between them. The rearrangement joins TRBV19 to TRBJ2-5, with D possibly being TRBD2 (5 bases). The clonotype comes from a female donor in good health, enrolled as a control in a pregnancy study. This material consisted of CD4+ T cells from peripheral blood mononuclear cells, taken in the first trimester of pregnancy. The CDR3 region is CASSITRGETQYF. The CDR3 bases are TGTGCCAGTAGTATAACTCGAGGGGAGACCCAGTACTTC.